The rows below give T cell receptor beta chains drawn from one sample of a study of shared clonotypes between healthy human individuals. The table came from immunoSEQ multiplex PCR; TCRdb's copy has only in-frame clones and leaves some out. The sample lists about 2 million clones, about 95% seen once, with about 1.1% in the top ten. Sequenced sample: naive CD8+ T cells sorted from blood. These receptors all stem from a man aged 18 to 29 in good health. Each CDR3 is given with its conserved first and last residue. The D gene is left open where the match is weak. Expanded clones are given a class, and other clones once, few, many or no size at all.

clone size	D gene	J gene	V gene	CDR3 protein	CDR3 DNA
.	TRBD1	TRBJ2-7	TRBV6-5	CASSTGQGREQYF	TGTGCCAGCAGTACCGGACAGGGGCGAGAGCAGTACTTC
.	.	TRBJ2-3	TRBV19	CASVDRLYTDTQYF	TGTGCCAGTGTTGACCGCCTATACACAGATACGCAGTATTTT
.	.	TRBJ2-1	TRBV13	CASSSSLLESFHEQFF	TGTGCCAGCAGTTCGTCCCTACTAGAAAGCTTCCATGAGCAGTTCTTC
.	.	TRBJ2-7	TRBV5-4	CASSLTGVSWGQYF	TGTGCCAGCAGCTTGACGGGGGTTTCCTGGGGGCAGTACTTC
.	.	TRBJ2-5	TRBV28	CASSLALNGGPDQETQYF	TGTGCCAGCAGTTTGGCCCTGAACGGGGGGCCCGACCAAGAGACCCAGTACTTC
.	TRBD1	TRBJ1-1	TRBV28	CASSFRGSTEAFF	TGTGCCAGCAGTTTCAGGGGGAGCACTGAAGCTTTCTTT
.	.	TRBJ1-6	TRBV28	CASSPMFATVDPSPLHF	TGTGCCAGCAGTCCCATGTTTGCGACAGTCGACCCTTCACCCCTCCACTTT
.	TRBD1	TRBJ2-7	TRBV7-9	CASSPTGGYNEQYF	TGTGCCAGCAGCCCGACAGGGGGGTACAACGAGCAGTACTTC
once	.	TRBJ2-1	TRBV5-4	CAHYSNLNNEQFF	TGTGCCCATTATAGTAACCTTAACAATGAGCAGTTCTTC
.	.	TRBJ2-7	TRBV2	CASSDTDSYEQYF	TGTGCCAGCAGTGACACGGATTCCTACGAGCAGTACTTC
.	TRBD2	TRBJ2-3	TRBV27	CASSLVLAGTSTDTQYF	TGTGCCAGCAGTTTAGTATTAGCGGGGACTAGCACAGATACGCAGTATTTT
once	.	TRBJ2-7	TRBV5-4	CASSLSGADEQYF	TGTGCCAGCAGCTTATCAGGGGCGGACGAGCAGTACTTC
.	TRBD2	TRBJ2-7	TRBV2	CASKEGRDILYEQYF	TGTGCCAGCAAGGAAGGGAGGGATATCCTCTACGAGCAGTACTTC
.	TRBD2	TRBJ2-3	TRBV25-1	CASSELLAGDTDTQYF	TGTGCCAGCAGTGAATTATTAGCGGGAGACACAGATACGCAGTATTTT
.	.	TRBJ1-3	TRBV5-4	CASSTDSGNTIYF	TGTGCCAGCAGCACAGATTCTGGAAACACCATATATTTT
.	.	TRBJ1-1	TRBV7-9	CASSLSSIPEAFF	TGTGCCAGCAGCTTATCCTCCATCCCTGAAGCTTTCTTT
.	TRBD1	TRBJ1-2	TRBV14	CASSQVGTANYGYTF	TGTGCCAGCAGCCAAGTCGGGACAGCTAACTATGGCTACACCTTC
.	TRBD2	TRBJ2-7	TRBV27	CASSPAGGVLWWEQYF	TGTGCCAGCAGTCCTGCGGGGGGCGTATTGTGGTGGGAGCAGTACTTC
.	TRBD2	TRBJ2-5	TRBV27	CASSFLAGNPQETQYF	TGTGCCAGCAGTTTTCTAGCGGGGAACCCGCAAGAGACCCAGTACTTC
.	.	TRBJ2-3	TRBV7-3	CASSYRDTTFGTDTQYF	TGTGCCAGCAGCTATAGGGACACAACTTTCGGCACAGATACGCAGTATTTT
.	TRBD2	TRBJ2-1	TRBV9	CASSPAAAGGGEQFF	TGTGCCAGCAGCCCCGCAGCAGCGGGAGGGGGGGAGCAGTTCTTC
.	.	TRBJ1-2	TRBV27	CASSSLGHIYGYTF	TGTGCCAGCAGTTCATTGGGACATATCTATGGCTACACCTTC
.	.	TRBJ2-5	TRBV28	CASSPLGETQYF	TGTGCCAGCAGTCCCTTGGGAGAGACCCAGTACTTC
.	TRBD2	TRBJ2-1	TRBV5-1	CASSKRSSSGYSHEQFF	TGCGCCAGCAGCAAACGTTCCTCTAGCGGGTACTCCCATGAGCAGTTCTTC
.	.	TRBJ2-5	TRBV13	CASSFQGQETQYF	TGTGCCAGCAGCTTCCAGGGGCAAGAGACCCAGTACTTC
once	.	TRBJ2-5	TRBV5-4	CASSPAGQGRETQYF	TGTGCCAGCAGCCCTGCGGGGCAGGGACGGGAGACCCAGTACTTC
once	TRBD1	TRBJ1-6	TRBV27	CASSPTGANSPLHF	TGTGCCAGCAGTCCAACAGGGGCGAATTCACCCCTCCACTTT
.	.	TRBJ2-7	TRBV7-9	CASSYTGVTYEQYF	TGTGCCAGCAGCTACACCGGGGTTACCTACGAGCAGTACTTC
.	.	TRBJ1-2	TRBV6-5	CASRPGENYGYTF	TGTGCCAGCCGACCCGGAGAGAACTATGGCTACACCTTC
.	.	TRBJ2-7	TRBV11-2	CASSLAGENYEQYF	TGTGCCAGCAGCTTAGCCGGGGAGAACTACGAGCAGTACTTC
.	TRBD2	TRBJ2-1	TRBV6-5	CASSYSSGGAFNEQFF	TGTGCCAGCAGTTACTCCAGCGGGGGGGCGTTTAATGAGCAGTTCTTC
few	.	TRBJ1-2	TRBV7-9	CASSLVATETYEGYTF	TGTGCCAGCAGCTTAGTAGCCACAGAGACTTATGAAGGCTACACCTTC
.	.	TRBJ2-7	TRBV28	CASSLEVVNEQYF	TGTGCCAGCAGTTTAGAGGTAGTCAACGAGCAGTACTTC
.	.	TRBJ1-2	TRBV5-1	CASSLGFMGTTASGGYTF	TGCGCCAGCAGCTTGGGTTTCATGGGGACCACCGCTTCGGGGGGCTACACCTTC
.	TRBD1	TRBJ1-2	TRBV14	CASSHTYGQGEDGYTF	TGTGCCAGCAGCCACACATATGGACAGGGAGAGGATGGCTACACCTTC
.	.	TRBJ1-1	TRBV6-1	CASRDWETGNTEAFF	TGTGCCAGCAGGGATTGGGAGACAGGGAACACTGAAGCTTTCTTT
.	TRBD1	TRBJ2-7	TRBV14	CASSAGTGTYEQYF	TGTGCCAGCAGCGCCGGGACAGGGACCTACGAGCAGTACTTC
.	.	TRBJ1-2	TRBV10-2	CASLFGTEGYTF	TGCGCCAGCCTTTTCGGGACCGAGGGCTACACCTTC
.	TRBD1	TRBJ1-5	TRBV6-5	CASSPGTVNQPQHF	TGTGCCAGCAGCCCAGGGACAGTCAATCAGCCCCAGCATTTT
.	.	TRBJ2-3	TRBV27	CASSTVSTDTQYF	TGTGCCAGCAGTACAGTTAGCACAGATACGCAGTATTTT
.	.	TRBJ2-5	TRBV25-1	CASSEWEDLSRETQYF	TGTGCCAGCAGTGAATGGGAGGACTTATCCCGGGAGACCCAGTACTTC